This entry lists 29 T cell receptor beta chains sequenced from one sample in a study of cytomegalovirus exposure and HLA in healthy donors. The PCR employed 60 Vbeta primers together with 13 Jbeta primers. Some clones are missing from TCRdb's copy, which holds only in-frame ones; the method was immunoSEQ multiplex PCR. The repertoire has around 99,000 clones, around 77% of them found once; the top ten carry under 8%. Sequenced: PBMCs. Source of these receptors: a man aged 45-60 years in good health and CMV-seropositive.

The J gene is TRBJ1-6, the V gene TRBV10-3; 9 bases line up with TRBD1. The CDR3 sequence is 21 residues long. The V and J ends lost 0 bases and 1 base, in that order; junction bases with no gene match: 13. Germline V lookup: CDR1 ENHRY, CDR2 SYGVKD. DNA for the CDR3: TGTGCCATCAGTGAGTCCGCCGGGACAGGGAAGGTGAAGTCCTATAATTCACCCCTCCACTTT. This gives the protein CAISESAGTGKVKSYNSPLHF.

The chain carries TRBV28 and TRBJ1-2; D not resolved. Germline V CDR1 and CDR2: MDHEN, SYDVKM. With 5 bases removed from V and 7 bases from J, the gap between germline ends came to 14 bases. CDR3 length: 13 amino acids. The CDR3 here is CASSLLTSRGYTF. The CDR3 DNA reads TGTGCCAGCAGTCTCCTAACTTCGCGTGGCTACACCTTC.

This clone has just a few counts. The J gene is TRBJ2-7, the V gene TRBV28; D possibly corresponds to TRBD1 (5 bases). The CDR3 is 14 amino acids. Germline-derived CDR1 and CDR2 are MDHEN and SYDVKM. Between the trimmed V and J ends, which lost 2 bases and 0 bases, there was a span of 8 bases. Written as DNA, the CDR3 is TGTGCCAGCAGTTTACAGGGTAGCTCCTACGAGCAGTACTTC. It translates to CASSLQGSSYEQYF.

The chain has TRBV15 and TRBJ1-1; tentative D call: TRBD1 (5 bases). The CDR3 sequence is 17 residues long. Per germline, CDR1 LNHNV and CDR2 YYDKDF (reference sequence). Trimming shortened V by 3 bases and J by 5 bases, and 22 bases separated the two germline ends. DNA of the CDR3: TGTGCCACCAGCAGGGCCCAAGAGAGGATCCGGGGGACTGAAGCTTTCTTT. Translation gives CATSRAQERIRGTEAFF. The entire variable domain, with the rest obtained from reference TRBV15 and TRBJ1-1, is as follows: DAMVIQNPRYQVTQFGKPVTLSCSQTLNHNVMYWYQQKSSQAPKLLFHYYDKDFNNEADTPDNFQSRRPNTSFCFLDIRSPGLGDTAMYLCATSRAQERIRGTEAFFGQGTRLTVV.

The CDR3 loop is CASSSDLTGMYGYTF. The DNA for the CDR3 is TGTGCCAGCAGCAGTGACCTCACAGGGATGTATGGCTACACCTTC. This chain joins TRBV2 and TRBJ1-2; D is perhaps TRBD1 (6 bases). Germline CDR1 SNHLY, CDR2 FYNNEI. The CDR3 extends over 15 amino acids. Trimming took off 6 bases at V and 5 bases at J, with 19 bases between the two ends.

A few counts support this clone. This chain connects TRBV6-1 to TRBJ2-7; TRBD1 is a possible D gene (5 bases). The CDR3 consists of 13 residues. Trimming shortened V by 5 bases and J by 3 bases, and 11 bases separated the two germline ends. Germline loops: CDR1 MNHNS, CDR2 SASEGT. For the CDR3, the DNA is TGTGCCAGCAGTACAGGTGGTGGCTACGAGCAGTACTTC. It codes for CASSTGGGYEQYF.

This chain connects TRBV11-1 to TRBJ2-7; D not resolved. The CDR3 runs to 14 residues. CDR1 is SGHAT, CDR2 FQDESV, per germline (reference sequence). The germline V and J ends were trimmed by 4 bases and 2 bases, with 12 bases remaining between them. CDR3 loop: CASSSPGFAYEQYF. The CDR3 DNA sequence: TGTGCCAGCAGCTCCCCAGGCTTTGCCTACGAGCAGTACTTC.

This clone was recorded a few times. The chain is built from TRBV30 and TRBJ2-1, with TRBD1 as a possible D gene (7 bases). Germline V gives CDR1 GTSNPN, CDR2 SVGIG (reference sequence). V lost 8 bases to trimming and J lost 6 bases, with 17 bases between them. The CDR3 extends over 13 amino acids. DNA of the CDR3: TGTGCCGGAACTAGCCCAGGGGGCAATGAGCAGTTCTTC. This translates into CAGTSPGGNEQFF.

The chain links TRBV6-1 to TRBJ2-6, with D tentatively TRBD2 (6 bases). Germline CDR1 and CDR2: MNHNS and SASEGT. CDR3 length: 16 amino acids. With 2 bases removed from V and 4 bases from J, the gap between germline ends came to 12 bases. CDR3 in DNA: TGTGCCAGCAGTGAATCTGGCGGGGTCGGGGCCAACGTCCTGACTTTC. Translation gives CASSESGGVGANVLTF.

This clone has a single count. The rearrangement links TRBV2 to TRBJ2-2; D not certain. The CDR3 is 12 amino acids. Germline CDR1 reads SNHLY; CDR2 reads FYNNEI. Trimming stripped 2 bases from V and 7 bases from J, with 5 bases between. The CDR3 bases are TGTGCCAGCAGTGAACGGGTCGGGGAGCTGTTTTTT. It specifies CASSERVGELFF.

The CDR3 spells CASSIWTENTEAFF. Here the CDR3 DNA reads TGTGCCAGTAGTATTTGGACAGAGAACACTGAAGCTTTCTTT. This chain connects TRBV19 to TRBJ1-1, with D possibly being TRBD1 (6 bases). The CDR3 is 14 amino acids. Deletions cut 3 bases from V and 1 base from J, with 9 bases between. From germline, CDR1 is LNHDA and CDR2 SQIVND (reference sequence). Full variable domain (outside the CDR3, taken from reference TRBV19 and TRBJ1-1): DGGITQSPKYLFRKEGQNVTLSCEQNLNHDAMYWYRQDPGQGLRLIYYSQIVNDFQKGDIAEGYSVSREKKESFPLTVTSAQKNPTAFYLCASSIWTENTEAFFGQGTRLTVV.

The chain recombines TRBV7-9 with TRBJ2-3; D perhaps matches TRBD1 (6 bases). CDR1 is SEHNR and CDR2 is FQNEAQ in the germline V gene (reference sequence). The CDR3 sequence is 16 residues long. The V end lost 5 bases, the J end lost 0 bases, and 15 bases lay between the germline ends. In DNA form, the CDR3 reads TGTGCCAGCAGCCTAGACAGGATGGCTAGCACAGATACGCAGTATTTT. Encoded protein: CASSLDRMASTDTQYF.

The V call is TRBV7-9, the J call TRBJ1-6, with D hard to call. Trimming took off 2 bases at V and 9 bases at J, with 8 bases between the two ends. The CDR3 contains 13 residues. CDR1 and CDR2 (germline): SEHNR, FQNEAQ (reference sequence). For the CDR3, the DNA is TGTGCCAGCAGCTTACAGGTTGCTTCACCCCTCCACTTT. This gives the protein CASSLQVASPLHF.

The chain carries TRBV25-1 and TRBJ2-7; D might be TRBD2 (6 bases). Germline CDR1 and CDR2: MGHDK and SYGVNS. V was cut by 4 bases and J by 1 base, with 8 bases left in between. The CDR3 covers 13 residues. The CDR3 reads CASSVAGSYEQYF. CDR3 sequence (DNA): TGTGCCAGCAGTGTGGCGGGGTCCTACGAGCAGTACTTC.

The CDR3 DNA reads TGTGCCAGCAGTTTTACCAGGGTAGATGAAGCTTTCTTT. Its translation: CASSFTRVDEAFF. The V and J genes are TRBV27 and TRBJ1-1; TRBD1 might be the D (5 bases). There are 13 residues in the CDR3. The germline CDR1 and CDR2 sequences are MNHEY and SMNVEV (reference sequence). Trimming removed 3 bases at V and 7 bases at J, with 12 bases between.

This clone occurred once. The chain has TRBV7-3 and TRBJ2-7; D may be TRBD1 (6 bases). Germline-derived CDR1 and CDR2 are SGHTA and FQGTGA. Trimming stripped 4 bases from V and 0 bases from J, with 7 bases between. The CDR3 sequence is 13 residues long. CDR3 in amino acids: CASSSTGSYEQYF. The CDR3 DNA follows: TGTGCCAGCAGCTCGACAGGCTCCTACGAGCAGTACTTC.

The CDR3 sequence: CASSTQRGGLYNEQFF. CDR3 nucleotide sequence: TGTGCCAGTAGTACCCAGCGGGGGGGCCTCTACAATGAGCAGTTCTTC. The chain couples TRBV19 to TRBJ2-1, with TRBD2 identical over 10 bases. Germline assignment: CDR1 LNHDA and CDR2 SQIVND (reference sequence). V dropped 4 bases and J dropped 3; count of bases not matched to a gene: 6. The CDR3 totals 16 residues.

This chain uses TRBV7-9 with TRBJ1-2, with a possible D match to TRBD1 (5 bases). CDR3 length: 15 residues. Deletions cut 7 bases from V and 5 bases from J, with 20 bases between. Germline CDR1 and CDR2: SEHNR and FQNEAQ (reference sequence). The CDR3 region is CASTQDTTIGYGYTF. CDR3 nucleotide sequence: TGTGCCAGCACCCAGGACACCACAATAGGTTATGGCTACACCTTC.

Of note for this clone: An end of the junction differs from the germline gene, which may be a read error. The chain links TRBV6-5 to TRBJ1-2, with D possibly matching TRBD1 (5 bases). Germline CDR1 MNHEY, CDR2 SVGAGI. The CDR3 covers 16 residues. This CDR3 reads CASSYSNGGTNYGYPF. In DNA form, the CDR3 reads TGTGCCAGCAGTTACTCGAACGGTGGGACTAACTATGGCTACCCCTTC.

The CDR3 sequence: CASSPTGQAYEQYF. The CDR3 nucleotides are TGTGCCAGCAGTCCCACCGGACAGGCCTACGAGCAGTACTTC. The V and J genes are TRBV27 and TRBJ2-7, with TRBD1 identical over 7 bases. This CDR3 has 14 amino acids. V lost 5 bases, J lost 2 bases, and 6 bases stayed unmatched. Germline V lookup: CDR1 MNHEY, CDR2 SMNVEV (reference sequence).

J is TRBJ1-6 and V is TRBV5-5, with 8 bases lining up with TRBD1. This CDR3 is built from 16 residues. V lost 4 bases to trimming and J lost 7 bases; unmatched junction nucleotides: 10. Germline V CDR1 and CDR2: SGHKS, YYEKEE (reference sequence). The CDR3: CASSTLPGQENSPLHF. The DNA of the CDR3 is TGTGCCAGCAGCACTTTGCCGGGACAGGAAAATTCACCCCTCCACTTT.

The chain is built from TRBV7-3 and TRBJ1-1; the D is unclear. CDR3 length: 13 amino acids. Germline V CDR1 and CDR2: SGHTA, FQGTGA. Trimming pared 0 bases from V and 3 bases from J, leaving 5 bases between. The CDR3: CASSLTEHTEAFF. The CDR3 nucleotides read TGTGCCAGCAGCTTAACCGAGCACACTGAAGCTTTCTTT.

V gene TRBV9 combines with J gene TRBJ2-5, with a possible D match to TRBD1 (6 bases). The DNA end is more similar to TRBJ2-7, so the J call may be wrong. There are 14 residues in the CDR3. The germline CDR1 and CDR2 sequences are SGDLS and YYNGEE. CDR3: CASSVDTGYDEQYF. CDR3 nucleotides: TGTGCCAGCAGCGTAGACACAGGGTACGACGAGCAGTACTTC.

V is TRBV9 and J is TRBJ2-2; a weak D match, TRBD2 (5 bases). The CDR3 spans 20 residues. CDR1 and CDR2 from the germline V gene are SGDLS and YYNGEE. Trimming stripped 0 bases from V and 0 bases from J, with 21 bases between. This CDR3 reads CASSVAAGSLPTTNTGELFF. The DNA of the CDR3 is TGTGCCAGCAGCGTAGCTGCGGGCTCACTACCCACAACGAACACCGGGGAGCTGTTTTTT.

The chain links TRBV19 to TRBJ1-6; TRBD1 might be the D (5 bases). V dropped 5 bases and J dropped 5 bases, with 16 bases sitting between them. This CDR3 has 16 amino acids. The V gene's germline CDR1 is LNHDA and CDR2 SQIVND (reference sequence). CDR3 sequence: CASSANTGANNSPLHF. In nucleotides, the CDR3 is TGTGCCAGTAGTGCCAATACAGGCGCCAATAATTCACCCCTCCACTTT.

The V and J genes are TRBV13 and TRBJ2-1, with 8 positions matching TRBD2. The CDR3 is 14 residues long. J lost 7 bases, V lost 5 bases, and 7 bases had no gene match. The germline gives CDR1 PRHDT, CDR2 FYEKMQ (reference sequence). The CDR3 DNA is TGTGCCAGCAGCGACAGGACGGGGGGGAATGAGCAGTTCTTC. It specifies CASSDRTGGNEQFF. The variable domain in full, completed from reference TRBV13 and TRBJ2-1, reads AAGVIQSPRHLIKEKRETATLKCYPIPRHDTVYWYQQGPGQDPQFLISFYEKMQSDKGSIPDRFSAQQFSDYHSELNMSSLELGDSALYFCASSDRTGGNEQFFGPGTRLTVL.

The chain carries TRBV27 and TRBJ2-1, with TRBD2 matching 7 bases. The CDR3 runs to 13 residues. Germline V CDR1 and CDR2: MNHEY, SMNVEV (reference sequence). V shed 4 bases and J 9 bases; nucleotides not matched to a gene: 6. The CDR3 DNA follows: TGTGCCAGCAGTTCACCCCCGGGAGGTGAGCAGTTCTTC. Amino acids: CASSSPPGGEQFF.

The J gene is TRBJ2-1, the V gene TRBV5-6, with TRBD2 matching 8 bases. V lost 1 base to trimming and J lost 1 base; unmatched junction nucleotides: 10. This CDR3 contains 18 residues. CDR1 and CDR2 (germline): SGHDT, YYEEEE. DNA of the CDR3: TGTGCCAGCAGCTTGTTCTTCTGGGAGCGGGGGTCCTACAATGAGCAGTTCTTC. Protein: CASSLFFWERGSYNEQFF.

V is TRBV6-1 and J is TRBJ2-7, with 11 bases that match TRBD1. J gave up 9 bases and V 7 bases, and 8 bases lay outside the gene matches. The CDR3 has 13 residues. The V gene's germline CDR1 is MNHNS and CDR2 SASEGT. This CDR3 reads CASTIGTGGRQYF. As DNA, the CDR3 is TGTGCCAGCACGATTGGGACAGGGGGTAGGCAGTACTTC.